The present TCR beta chain was sequenced within a study of blood T cell repertoires in COVID-19. Overall study context: Sites across the United States, Italy and Spain contributed samples from acute and convalescent COVID-19. T cells, B-cell-depleted T cells, or PBMCs supplied cDNA or gDNA.

This clone was counted a single time. The germline gives CDR1 LNHDA, CDR2 SQIVND (reference sequence). The ends were cut back, 2 bases at V and 3 bases at J, with 11 bases in the middle. The CDR3 has 14 residues. Per the study methods: Reference gene primer amplification gave estimated nucleated cell counts. Here immunoSEQ multiplex PCR was the method, and the copy in TCRdb shows in-frame clones only, minus some. V and J calls and clone size are as listed in that table; D and trimming were resolved from the DNA. This table holds around 200,000 clones, roughly nine tenths found once. This rearrangement joins TRBV19 to TRBJ2-7, with D tentatively TRBD1 (6 bases). The sample taken for sequencing was peripheral blood. This receptor was obtained from a woman aged 55-69 years with COVID-19, enrolled during active disease. The CDR3, as DNA: TGTGCCAGTAGTATATCCGCAGGGGACTACGAGCAGTACTTC. It specifies CASSISAGDYEQYF.